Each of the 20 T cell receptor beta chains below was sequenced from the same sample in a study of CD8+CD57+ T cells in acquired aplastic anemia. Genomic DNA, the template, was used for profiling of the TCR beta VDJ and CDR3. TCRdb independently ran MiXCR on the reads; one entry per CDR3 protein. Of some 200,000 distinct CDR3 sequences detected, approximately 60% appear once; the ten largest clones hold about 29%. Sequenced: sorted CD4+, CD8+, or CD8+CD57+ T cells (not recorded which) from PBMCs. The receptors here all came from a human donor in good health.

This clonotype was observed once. The CDR3 DNA reads as TGTGCCAGCAGTTCCGGGACTAGCGTTGGCTACACCTTC. Translating it yields CASSSGTSVGYTF. V and J are TRBV11-3 and TRBJ1-2, with D perhaps matching TRBD1 (5 bases). The CDR3 is 13 residues long. Trimming removed 6 bases at V and 7 bases at J, with 15 bases between. Germline values: CDR1 SGHNT, CDR2 YENEEA.

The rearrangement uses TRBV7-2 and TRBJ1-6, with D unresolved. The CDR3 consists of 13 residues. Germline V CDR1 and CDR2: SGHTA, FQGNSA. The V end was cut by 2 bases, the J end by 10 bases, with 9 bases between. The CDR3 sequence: CASSLPTSSPLHF. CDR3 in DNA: TGTGCCAGCAGCTTACCGACAAGCTCACCCCTCCACTTT. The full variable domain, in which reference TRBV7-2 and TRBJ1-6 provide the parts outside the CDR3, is GAGVSQSPSNKVTEKGKDVELRCDPISGHTALYWYRQSLGQGLEFLIYFQGNSAPDKSGLPSDRFSAERTGGSVSTLTIQRTQQEDSAVYLCASSLPTSSPLHFGNGTRLTVT.

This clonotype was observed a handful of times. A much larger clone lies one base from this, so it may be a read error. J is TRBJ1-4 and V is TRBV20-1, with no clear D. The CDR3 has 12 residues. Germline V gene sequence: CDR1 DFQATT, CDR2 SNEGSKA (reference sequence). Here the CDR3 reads CSARDFSERLFF. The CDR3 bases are TGCAGTGCTAGAGATTTTTCTGAAAGACTGTTTTTT.

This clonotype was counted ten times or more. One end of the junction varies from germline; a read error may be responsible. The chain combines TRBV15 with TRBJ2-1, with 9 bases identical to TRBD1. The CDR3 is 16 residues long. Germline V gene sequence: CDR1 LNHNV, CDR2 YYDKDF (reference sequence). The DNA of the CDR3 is TGTGCCACCAGCAGCCCGGGACAGGGAAACTACGATGAGCAGTTCTTC. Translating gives CATSSPGQGNYDEQFF.

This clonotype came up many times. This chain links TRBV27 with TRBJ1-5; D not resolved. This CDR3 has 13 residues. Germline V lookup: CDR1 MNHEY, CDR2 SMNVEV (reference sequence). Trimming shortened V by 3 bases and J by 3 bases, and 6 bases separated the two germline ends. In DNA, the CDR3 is TGTGCCAGCAGTTTTAGCTACAATCAGCCCCAGCATTTT. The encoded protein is CASSFSYNQPQHF.

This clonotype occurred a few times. CDR3 nucleotide sequence: TGTGCCAGCAGCTTGGGCGGGGACCAAGAGACCCAGTACTTC. This gives the protein CASSLGGDQETQYF. The rearrangement joins TRBV7-9 to TRBJ2-5, with D tentatively TRBD2 (6 bases). Germline V gives CDR1 SEHNR, CDR2 FQNEAQ (reference sequence). With 3 bases removed from V and 0 bases from J, the gap between germline ends came to 8 bases. This CDR3 comprises 14 residues.

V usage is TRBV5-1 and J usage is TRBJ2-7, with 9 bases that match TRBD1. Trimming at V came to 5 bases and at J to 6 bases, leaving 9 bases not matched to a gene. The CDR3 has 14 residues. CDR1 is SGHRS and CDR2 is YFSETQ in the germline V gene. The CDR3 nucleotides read TGCGCCAGCAGATGGTCCGGGACAGGGAGCGAGCAGTACTTC. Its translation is CASRWSGTGSEQYF.

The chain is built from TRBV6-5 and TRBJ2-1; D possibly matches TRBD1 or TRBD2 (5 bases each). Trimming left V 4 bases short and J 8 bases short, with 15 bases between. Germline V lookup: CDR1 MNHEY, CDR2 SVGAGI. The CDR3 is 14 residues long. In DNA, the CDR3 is TGTGCCAGCAGTTTCGGGGCAGGGTTGTATGAGCAGTTCTTC. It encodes CASSFGAGLYEQFF.

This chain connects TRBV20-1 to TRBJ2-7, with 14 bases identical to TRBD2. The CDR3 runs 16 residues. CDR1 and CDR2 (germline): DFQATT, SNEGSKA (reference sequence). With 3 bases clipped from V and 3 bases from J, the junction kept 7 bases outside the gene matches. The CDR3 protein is CSARDTGLAGGYEQYF. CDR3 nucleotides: TGCAGTGCTAGGGATACCGGACTAGCGGGAGGCTACGAGCAGTACTTC.

In nucleotides, the CDR3 is TGTGCCAGCAGCTCCCGACAGGGCCTCGTAGCTTTCTTT. Protein product: CASSSRQGLVAFF. The V call is TRBV7-2, the J call TRBJ1-1; 7 bases agree with TRBD1. This CDR3 contains 13 residues. The trim removed 4 bases at V and 10 bases at J, leaving 9 bases unmatched. Germline values: CDR1 SGHTA, CDR2 FQGNSA. Supplemented by reference TRBV7-2 and TRBJ1-1, the full variable domain reads GAGVSQSPSNKVTEKGKDVELRCDPISGHTALYWYRQSLGQGLEFLIYFQGNSAPDKSGLPSDRFSAERTGGSVSTLTIQRTQQEDSAVYLCASSSRQGLVAFFGQGTRLTVV.

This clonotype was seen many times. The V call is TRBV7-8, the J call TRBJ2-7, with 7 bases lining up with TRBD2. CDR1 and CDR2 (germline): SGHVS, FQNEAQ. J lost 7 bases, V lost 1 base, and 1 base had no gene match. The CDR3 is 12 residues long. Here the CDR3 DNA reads TGTGCCAGCAGCTTAGACGGGGGGGAGCAGTACTTC. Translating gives CASSLDGGEQYF.

The CDR3 protein is CASSPGKRGAQYF. In nucleotides, the CDR3 is TGTGCCAGCAGCCCTGGGAAGCGCGGGGCCCAGTACTTC. The rearrangement uses TRBV7-6 and TRBJ2-5; D perhaps matches TRBD2 (6 bases). This CDR3 has 13 residues. Deletions cut 5 bases from V and 9 bases from J, with 16 bases between. Per the germline V gene, CDR1 is SGHVS and CDR2 is FNYEAQ.

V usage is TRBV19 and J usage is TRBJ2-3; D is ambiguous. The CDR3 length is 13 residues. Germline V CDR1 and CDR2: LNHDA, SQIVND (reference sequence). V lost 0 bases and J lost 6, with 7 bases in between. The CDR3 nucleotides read TGTGCCAGTAGTATAGATCAATCCGATACGCAGTATTTT. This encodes CASSIDQSDTQYF.

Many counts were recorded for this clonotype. CDR3 nucleotides: TGCGCCAGCAGTCACTCCGGGGGGAGCTCCTACGAGCAGTACTTC. Translation: CASSHSGGSSYEQYF. The chain links TRBV4-1 to TRBJ2-7, with 7 bases lining up with TRBD2. The junction had 8 bases not matched to a gene; V was cut back by 6 bases and J by 0 bases. The CDR3 totals 15 residues. CDR1 is MGHRA, CDR2 YSYEKL, per germline.

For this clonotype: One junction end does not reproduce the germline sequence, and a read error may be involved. The CDR3 reads CASSSTDNRPQHF. The CDR3 DNA reads as TGTGCCAGCAGCTCCACCGACAATCGGCCCCAGCATTTT. The V gene is TRBV7-2, the J gene TRBJ1-5; D is unclear. The CDR3 spans 13 residues. Looked up from germline, CDR1 is SGHTA and CDR2 is FQGNSA.

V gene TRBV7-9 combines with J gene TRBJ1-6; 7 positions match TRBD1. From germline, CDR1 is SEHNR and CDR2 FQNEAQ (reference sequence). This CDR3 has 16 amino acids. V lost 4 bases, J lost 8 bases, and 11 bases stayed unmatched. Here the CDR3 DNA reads TGTGCCAGCAGCTATTATCGGGGGACAGCGTATTCACCCCTCCACTTT. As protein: CASSYYRGTAYSPLHF.

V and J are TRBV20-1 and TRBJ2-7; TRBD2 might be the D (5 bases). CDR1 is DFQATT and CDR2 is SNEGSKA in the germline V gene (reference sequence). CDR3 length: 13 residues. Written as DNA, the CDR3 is TGCAGCGCACGCAAATCAGGTGAGGGCGAGCAGTACTTC. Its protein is CSARKSGEGEQYF.

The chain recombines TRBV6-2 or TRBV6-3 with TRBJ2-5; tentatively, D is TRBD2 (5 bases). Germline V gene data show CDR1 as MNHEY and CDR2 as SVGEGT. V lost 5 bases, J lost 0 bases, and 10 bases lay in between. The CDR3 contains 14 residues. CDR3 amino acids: CASSQTTHQETQYF. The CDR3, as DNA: TGTGCCAGCAGTCAGACTACCCACCAAGAGACCCAGTACTTC.

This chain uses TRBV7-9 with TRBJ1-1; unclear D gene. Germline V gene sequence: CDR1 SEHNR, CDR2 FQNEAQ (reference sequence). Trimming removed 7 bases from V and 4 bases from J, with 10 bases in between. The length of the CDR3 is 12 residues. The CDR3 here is CASTYGTTEAFF. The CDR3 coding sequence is TGTGCCAGCACCTACGGCACCACTGAAGCTTTCTTT. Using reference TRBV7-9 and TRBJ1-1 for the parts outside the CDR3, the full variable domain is DTGVSQNPRHKITKRGQNVTFRCDPISEHNRLYWYRQTLGQGPEFLTYFQNEAQLEKSRLLSDRFSAERPKGSFSTLEIQRTEQGDSAMYLCASTYGTTEAFFGQGTRLTVV.

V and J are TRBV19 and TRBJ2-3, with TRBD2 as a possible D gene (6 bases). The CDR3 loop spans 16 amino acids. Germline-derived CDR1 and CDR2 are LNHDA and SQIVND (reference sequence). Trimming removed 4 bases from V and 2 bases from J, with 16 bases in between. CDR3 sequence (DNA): TGTGCCAGTAGTACCCTCCAGGGCGGGAACACAGATACGCAGTATTTT. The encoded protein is CASSTLQGGNTDTQYF.